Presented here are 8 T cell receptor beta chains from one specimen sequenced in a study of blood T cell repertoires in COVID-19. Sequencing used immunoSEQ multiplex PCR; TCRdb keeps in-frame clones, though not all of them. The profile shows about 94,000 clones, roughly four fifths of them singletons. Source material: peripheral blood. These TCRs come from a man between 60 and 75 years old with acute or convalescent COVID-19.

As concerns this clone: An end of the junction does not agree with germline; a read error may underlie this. CDR3 in DNA: TGTGCCAGCAGTTTGGACAGGGGGACAGGGGGCTACACCTTC. Protein product: CASSLDRGTGGYTF. The chain employs TRBV5-4 and TRBJ1-2; 10 bases align to TRBD1. Per the germline V gene, CDR1 is SGHNT and CDR2 is YYREEE (reference sequence). The CDR3 consists of 14 residues. Filled out from reference TRBV5-4 and TRBJ1-2, the complete variable domain reads ETGVTQSPTHLIKTRGQQVTLRCSSQSGHNTVSWYQQALGQGPQFIFQYYREEENGRGNFPPRFSGLQFPNYSSELNVNALELDDSALYLCASSLDRGTGGYTFGSGTRLTVV.

The CDR3 region is CASRFRVRNQPQHF. The CDR3 DNA sequence: TGTGCCAGTAGGTTCCGGGTTCGCAATCAGCCCCAGCATTTT. J is TRBJ1-5 and V is TRBV19; D ambiguous. V was clipped by 6 bases and J by 2 bases, with 11 bases between them. This CDR3 contains 14 residues. CDR1 LNHDA and CDR2 SQIVND come from the germline V gene (reference sequence).

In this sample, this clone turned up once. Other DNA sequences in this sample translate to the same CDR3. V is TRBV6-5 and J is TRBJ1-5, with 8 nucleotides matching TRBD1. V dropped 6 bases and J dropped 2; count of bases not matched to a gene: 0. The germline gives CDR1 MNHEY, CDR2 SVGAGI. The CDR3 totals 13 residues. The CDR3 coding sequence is TGTGCCAGCAGGGGACAGGGCAATCAGCCCCAGCATTTT. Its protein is CASRGQGNQPQHF.

This chain's CDR3 is CASSVGAGEQETQYF. The CDR3 coding sequence is TGTGCCAGCAGCGTAGGGGCCGGGGAGCAAGAGACCCAGTACTTC. The chain recombines TRBV7-2 with TRBJ2-5, with D tentatively TRBD1 or TRBD2 (5 bases each). Per the germline V gene, CDR1 is SGHTA and CDR2 is FQGNSA. This CDR3 spans 15 amino acids. Trimming took 5 bases from V and 2 from J, leaving 15 bases between them.

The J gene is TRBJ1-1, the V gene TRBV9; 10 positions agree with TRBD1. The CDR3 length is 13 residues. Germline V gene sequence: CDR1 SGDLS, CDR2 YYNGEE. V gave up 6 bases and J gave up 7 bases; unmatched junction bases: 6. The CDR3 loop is CASTSTGGFEAFF. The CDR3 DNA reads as TGTGCCAGCACCTCGACAGGGGGCTTTGAAGCTTTCTTT.

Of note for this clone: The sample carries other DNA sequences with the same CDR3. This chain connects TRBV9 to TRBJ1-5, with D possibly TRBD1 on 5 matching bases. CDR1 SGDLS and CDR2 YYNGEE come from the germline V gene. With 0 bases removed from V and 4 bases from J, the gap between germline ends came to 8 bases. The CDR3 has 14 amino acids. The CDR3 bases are TGTGCCAGCAGCGTAGACGGGGGGAATCAGCCCCAGCATTTT. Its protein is CASSVDGGNQPQHF.

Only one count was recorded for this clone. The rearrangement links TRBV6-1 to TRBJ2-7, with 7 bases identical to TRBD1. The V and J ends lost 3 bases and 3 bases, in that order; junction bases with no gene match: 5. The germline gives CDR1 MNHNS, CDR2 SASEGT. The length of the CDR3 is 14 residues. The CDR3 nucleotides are TGTGCCAGCAGTGAGGCGGCAGGGGGCTACGAGCAGTACTTC. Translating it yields CASSEAAGGYEQYF.

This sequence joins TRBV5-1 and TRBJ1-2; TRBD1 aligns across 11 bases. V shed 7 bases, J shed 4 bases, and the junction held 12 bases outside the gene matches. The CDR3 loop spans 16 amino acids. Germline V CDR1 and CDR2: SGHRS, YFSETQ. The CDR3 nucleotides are TGCGCCAGCGAAACCGGGACAGGGGGAGTTCCCTATGGCTACACCTTC. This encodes CASETGTGGVPYGYTF.